This T cell receptor (gamma chain) was sequenced for a study of Vδ1+ human thymocytes. The template was reverse-transcribed extracted RNA. Pooled V-gene forward primers with one constant-region reverse primer generated the CDR3 amplicons by multiplex PCR. TCRdb redid clone calling on the multiplex PCR reads using CATT. The sample has about 27,000 gamma-chain clones, around 20% seen once. With regard to this clone: Its antigen remains unknown.

Study observations and caveats: In the thymus, TRG and TRD repertoires looked highly polyclonal with Gaussian CDR3 lengths.

The CDR3 extends over 11 amino acids. Trimming took 0 bases from V and 11 from J; bases not matched to a gene: 4. Germline V gene data show CDR1 as EGSNGY and CDR2 as YDSYNSKV. Sequencing was done on a sample of Vdelta1+ gamma-delta thymocytes from the thymus. Noted subset: FACS-sorted CD3+ TCRalphabeta- TCRVdelta1+ TCRVdelta2- thymocytes. The source is a boy under three years old who had congenital heart surgery. This rearrangement joins TRGV2 to TRGJ1 or TRGJ2. CDR3 in DNA: TGTGCCACCTGGGACGGGTGGGAGAAACTCTTT. It is translated as CATWDGWEKLF.